This TCR beta chain was sequenced during a study of blood T cell repertoires in COVID-19. Per the germline V gene, CDR1 is LNHDA and CDR2 is SQIVND (reference sequence). This CDR3 spans 17 amino acids. The V gene end was trimmed by 7 bases and the J gene end by 3 bases; junction bases not matched to a gene: 17. Authors' analysis steps: Counts of nucleated cells, estimated from reference gene primer amplification, were obtained. Generated by immunoSEQ multiplex PCR, the TCRdb table keeps only in-frame clones and is missing some. Clonal size and the V and J genes are those of that table, whereas D and trimming came from the DNA. The data show some 96,000 clones, around four fifths seen once.

The genes are TRBV19 and TRBJ1-1; TRBD1 matches 7 bases. This clonotype was sampled from a man between 50 and 59 years old with active or convalescent COVID-19. Sequenced: peripheral blood. The CDR3 is CASTLEGGPGGYTEAFF. CDR3 nucleotide sequence: TGTGCCAGTACCTTGGAGGGGGGCCCAGGGGGATACACTGAAGCTTTCTTT.